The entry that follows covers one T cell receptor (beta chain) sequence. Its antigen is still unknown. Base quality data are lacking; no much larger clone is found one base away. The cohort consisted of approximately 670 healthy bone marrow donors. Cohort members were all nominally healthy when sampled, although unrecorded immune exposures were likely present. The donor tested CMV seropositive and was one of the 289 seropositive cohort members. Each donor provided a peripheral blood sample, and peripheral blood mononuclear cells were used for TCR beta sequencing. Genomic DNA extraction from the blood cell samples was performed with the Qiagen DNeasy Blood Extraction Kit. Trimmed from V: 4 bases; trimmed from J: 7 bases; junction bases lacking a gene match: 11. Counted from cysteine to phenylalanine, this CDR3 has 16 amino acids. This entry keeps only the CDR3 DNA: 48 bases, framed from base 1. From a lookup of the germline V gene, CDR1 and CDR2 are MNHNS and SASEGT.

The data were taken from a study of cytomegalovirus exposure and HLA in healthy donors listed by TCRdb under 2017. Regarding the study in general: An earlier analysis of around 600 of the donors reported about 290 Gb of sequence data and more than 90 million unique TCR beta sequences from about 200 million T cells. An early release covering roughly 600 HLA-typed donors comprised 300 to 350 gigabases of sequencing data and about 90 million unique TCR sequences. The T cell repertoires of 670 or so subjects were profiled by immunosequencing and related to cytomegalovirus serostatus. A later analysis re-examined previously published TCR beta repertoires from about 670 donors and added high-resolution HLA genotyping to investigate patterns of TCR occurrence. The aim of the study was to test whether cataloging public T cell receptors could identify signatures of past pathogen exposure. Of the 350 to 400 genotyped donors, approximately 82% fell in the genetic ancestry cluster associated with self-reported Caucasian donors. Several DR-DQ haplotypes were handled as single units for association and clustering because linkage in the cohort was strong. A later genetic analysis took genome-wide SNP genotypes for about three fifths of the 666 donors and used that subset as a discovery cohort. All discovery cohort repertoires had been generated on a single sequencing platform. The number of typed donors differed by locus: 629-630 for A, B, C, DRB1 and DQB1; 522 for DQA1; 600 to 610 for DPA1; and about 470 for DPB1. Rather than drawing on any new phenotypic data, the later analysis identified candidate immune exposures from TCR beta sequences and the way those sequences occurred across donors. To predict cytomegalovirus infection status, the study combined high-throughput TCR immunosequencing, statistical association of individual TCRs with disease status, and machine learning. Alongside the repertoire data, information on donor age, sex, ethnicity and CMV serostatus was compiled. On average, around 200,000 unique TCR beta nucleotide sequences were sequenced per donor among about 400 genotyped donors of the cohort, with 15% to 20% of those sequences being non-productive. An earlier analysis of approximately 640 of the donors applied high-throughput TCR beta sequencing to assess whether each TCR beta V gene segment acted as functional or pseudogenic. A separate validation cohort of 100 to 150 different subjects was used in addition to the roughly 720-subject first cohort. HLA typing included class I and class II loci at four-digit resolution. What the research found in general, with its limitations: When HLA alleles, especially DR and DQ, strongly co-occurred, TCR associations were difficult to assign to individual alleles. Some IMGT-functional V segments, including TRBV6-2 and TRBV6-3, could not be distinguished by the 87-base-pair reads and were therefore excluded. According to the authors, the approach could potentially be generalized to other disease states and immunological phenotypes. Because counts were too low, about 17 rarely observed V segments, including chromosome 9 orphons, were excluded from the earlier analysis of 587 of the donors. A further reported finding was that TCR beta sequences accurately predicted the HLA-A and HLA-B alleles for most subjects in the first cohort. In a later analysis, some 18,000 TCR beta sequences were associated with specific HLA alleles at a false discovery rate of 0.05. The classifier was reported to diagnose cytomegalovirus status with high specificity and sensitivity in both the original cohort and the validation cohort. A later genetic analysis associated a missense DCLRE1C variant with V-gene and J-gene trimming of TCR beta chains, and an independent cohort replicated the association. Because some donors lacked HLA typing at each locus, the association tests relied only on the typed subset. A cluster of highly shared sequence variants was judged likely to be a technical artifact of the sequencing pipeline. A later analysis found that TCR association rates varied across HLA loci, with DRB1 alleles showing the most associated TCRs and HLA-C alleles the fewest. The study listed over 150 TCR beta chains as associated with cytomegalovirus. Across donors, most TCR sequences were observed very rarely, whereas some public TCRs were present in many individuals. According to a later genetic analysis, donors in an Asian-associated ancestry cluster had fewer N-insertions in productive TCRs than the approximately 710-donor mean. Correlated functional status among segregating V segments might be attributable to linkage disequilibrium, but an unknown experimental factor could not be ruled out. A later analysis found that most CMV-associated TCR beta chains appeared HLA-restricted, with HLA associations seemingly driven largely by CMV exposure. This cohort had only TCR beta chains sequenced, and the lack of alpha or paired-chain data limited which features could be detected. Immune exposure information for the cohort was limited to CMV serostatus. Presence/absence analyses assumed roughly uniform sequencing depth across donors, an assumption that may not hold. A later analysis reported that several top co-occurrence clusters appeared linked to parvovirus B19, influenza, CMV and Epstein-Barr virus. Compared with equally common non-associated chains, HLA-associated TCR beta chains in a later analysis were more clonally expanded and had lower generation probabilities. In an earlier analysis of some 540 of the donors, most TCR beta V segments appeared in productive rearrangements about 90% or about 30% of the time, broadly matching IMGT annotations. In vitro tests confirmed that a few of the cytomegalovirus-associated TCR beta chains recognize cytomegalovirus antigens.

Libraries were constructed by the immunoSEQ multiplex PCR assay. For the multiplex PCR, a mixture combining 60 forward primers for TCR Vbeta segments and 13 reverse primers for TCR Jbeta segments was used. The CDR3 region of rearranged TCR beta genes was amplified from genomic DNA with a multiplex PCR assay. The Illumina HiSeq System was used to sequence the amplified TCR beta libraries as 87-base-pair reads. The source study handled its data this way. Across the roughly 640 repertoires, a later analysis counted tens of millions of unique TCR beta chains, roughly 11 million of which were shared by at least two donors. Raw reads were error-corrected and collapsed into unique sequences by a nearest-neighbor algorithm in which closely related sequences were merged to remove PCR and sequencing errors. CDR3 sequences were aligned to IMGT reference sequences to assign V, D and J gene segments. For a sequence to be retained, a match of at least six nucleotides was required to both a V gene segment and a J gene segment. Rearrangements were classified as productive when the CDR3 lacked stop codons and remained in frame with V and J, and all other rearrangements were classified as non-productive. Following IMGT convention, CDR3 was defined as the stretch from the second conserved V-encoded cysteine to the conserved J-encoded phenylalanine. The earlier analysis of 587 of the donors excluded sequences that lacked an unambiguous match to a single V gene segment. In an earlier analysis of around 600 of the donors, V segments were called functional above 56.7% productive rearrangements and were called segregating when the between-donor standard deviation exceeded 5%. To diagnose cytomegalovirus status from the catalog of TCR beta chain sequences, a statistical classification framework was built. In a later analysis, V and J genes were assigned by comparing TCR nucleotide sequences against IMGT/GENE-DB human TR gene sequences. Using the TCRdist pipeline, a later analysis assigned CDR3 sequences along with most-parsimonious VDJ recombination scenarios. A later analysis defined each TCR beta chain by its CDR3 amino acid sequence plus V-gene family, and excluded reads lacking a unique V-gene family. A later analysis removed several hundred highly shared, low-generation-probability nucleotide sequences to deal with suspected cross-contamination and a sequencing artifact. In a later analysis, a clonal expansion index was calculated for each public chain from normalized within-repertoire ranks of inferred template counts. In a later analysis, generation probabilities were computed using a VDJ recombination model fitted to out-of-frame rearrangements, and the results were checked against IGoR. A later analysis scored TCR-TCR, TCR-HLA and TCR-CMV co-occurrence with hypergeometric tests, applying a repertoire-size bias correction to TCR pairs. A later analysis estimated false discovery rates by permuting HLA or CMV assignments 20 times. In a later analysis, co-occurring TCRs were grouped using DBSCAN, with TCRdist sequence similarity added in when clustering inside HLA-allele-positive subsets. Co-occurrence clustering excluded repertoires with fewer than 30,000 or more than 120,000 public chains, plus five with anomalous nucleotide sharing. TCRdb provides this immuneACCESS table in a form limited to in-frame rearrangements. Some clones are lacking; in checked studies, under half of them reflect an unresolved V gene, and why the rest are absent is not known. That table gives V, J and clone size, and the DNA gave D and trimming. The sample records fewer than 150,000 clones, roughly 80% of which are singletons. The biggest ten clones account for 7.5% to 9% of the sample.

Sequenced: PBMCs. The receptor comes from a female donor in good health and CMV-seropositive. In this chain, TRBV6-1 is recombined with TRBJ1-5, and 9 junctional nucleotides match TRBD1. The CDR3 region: CASSVPGQGGGQPQHF. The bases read TGTGCCAGCAGTGTACCGGGACAGGGAGGGGGGCAGCCCCAGCATTTT.